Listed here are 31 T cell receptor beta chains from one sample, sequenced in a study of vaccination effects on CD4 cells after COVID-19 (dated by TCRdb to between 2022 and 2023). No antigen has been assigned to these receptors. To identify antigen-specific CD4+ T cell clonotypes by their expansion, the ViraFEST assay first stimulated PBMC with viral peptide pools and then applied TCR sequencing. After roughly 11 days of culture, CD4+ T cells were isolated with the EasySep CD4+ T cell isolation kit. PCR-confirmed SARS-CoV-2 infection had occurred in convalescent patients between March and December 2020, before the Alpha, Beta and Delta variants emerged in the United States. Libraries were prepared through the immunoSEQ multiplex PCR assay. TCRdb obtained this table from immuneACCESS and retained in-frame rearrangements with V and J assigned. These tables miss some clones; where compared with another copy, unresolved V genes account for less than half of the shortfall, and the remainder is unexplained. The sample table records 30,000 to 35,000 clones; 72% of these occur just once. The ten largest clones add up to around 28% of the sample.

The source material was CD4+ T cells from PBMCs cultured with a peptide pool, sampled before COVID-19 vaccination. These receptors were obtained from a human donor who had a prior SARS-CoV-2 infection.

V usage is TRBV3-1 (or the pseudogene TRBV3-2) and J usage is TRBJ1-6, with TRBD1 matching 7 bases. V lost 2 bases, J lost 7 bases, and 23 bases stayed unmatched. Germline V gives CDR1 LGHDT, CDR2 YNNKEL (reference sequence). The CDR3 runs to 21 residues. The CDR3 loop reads CASSQPPRTGWDDTVNSPLHF. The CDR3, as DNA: TGTGCCAGCAGCCAACCCCCTCGGACAGGTTGGGATGATACGGTGAATTCACCCCTCCACTTT.

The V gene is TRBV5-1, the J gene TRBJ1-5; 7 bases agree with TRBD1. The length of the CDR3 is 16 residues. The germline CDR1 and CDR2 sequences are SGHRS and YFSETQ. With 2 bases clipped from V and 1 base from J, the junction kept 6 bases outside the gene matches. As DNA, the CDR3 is TGCGCCAGCAGCTTACAGGGGATCGGCAGCAATCAGCCCCAGCATTTT. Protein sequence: CASSLQGIGSNQPQHF.

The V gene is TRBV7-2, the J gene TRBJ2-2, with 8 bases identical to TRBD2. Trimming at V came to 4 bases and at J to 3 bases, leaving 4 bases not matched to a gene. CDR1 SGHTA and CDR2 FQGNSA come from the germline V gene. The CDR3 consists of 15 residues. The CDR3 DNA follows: TGTGCCAGCAGCTCCCGGACTAGCTACACCGGGGAGCTGTTTTTT. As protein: CASSSRTSYTGELFF.

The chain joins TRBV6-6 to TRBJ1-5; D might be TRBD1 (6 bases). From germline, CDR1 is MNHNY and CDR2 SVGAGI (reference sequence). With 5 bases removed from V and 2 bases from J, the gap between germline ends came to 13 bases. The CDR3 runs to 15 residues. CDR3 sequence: CASSTRTVGNQPQHF. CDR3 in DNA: TGTGCCAGCAGTACCCGGACAGTTGGCAATCAGCCCCAGCATTTT.

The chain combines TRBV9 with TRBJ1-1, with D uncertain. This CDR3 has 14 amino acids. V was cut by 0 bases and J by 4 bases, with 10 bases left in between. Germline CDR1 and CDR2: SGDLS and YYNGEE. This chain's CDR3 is CASSVVSSGTEAFF. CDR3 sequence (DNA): TGTGCCAGCAGCGTAGTTTCCTCAGGCACTGAAGCTTTCTTT.

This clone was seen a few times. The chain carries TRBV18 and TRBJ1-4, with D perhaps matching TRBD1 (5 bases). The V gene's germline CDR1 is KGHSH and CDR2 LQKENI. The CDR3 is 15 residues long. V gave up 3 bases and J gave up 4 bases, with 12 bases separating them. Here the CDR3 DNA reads TGTGCCAGCTCACCCCGACAGACCCTTAATGAAAAACTGTTTTTT. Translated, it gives CASSPRQTLNEKLFF.

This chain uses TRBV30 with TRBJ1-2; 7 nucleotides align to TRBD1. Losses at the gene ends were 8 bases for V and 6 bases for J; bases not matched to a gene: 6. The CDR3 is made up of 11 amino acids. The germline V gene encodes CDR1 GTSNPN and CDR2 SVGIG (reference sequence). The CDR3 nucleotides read TGTGCCCGTGAGACAGGGAATGGCTACACCTTC. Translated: CARETGNGYTF.

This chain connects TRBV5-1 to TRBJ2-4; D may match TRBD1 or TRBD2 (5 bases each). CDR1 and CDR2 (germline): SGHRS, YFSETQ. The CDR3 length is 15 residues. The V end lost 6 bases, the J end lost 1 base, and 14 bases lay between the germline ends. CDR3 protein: CASTYGGWAKNIQYF. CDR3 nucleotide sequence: TGCGCCAGCACATATGGGGGTTGGGCCAAAAACATTCAGTACTTC.

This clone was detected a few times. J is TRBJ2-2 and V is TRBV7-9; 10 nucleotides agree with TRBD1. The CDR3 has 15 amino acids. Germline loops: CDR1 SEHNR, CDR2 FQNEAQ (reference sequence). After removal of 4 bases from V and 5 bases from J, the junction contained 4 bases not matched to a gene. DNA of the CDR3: TGTGCCAGCAGCTCGACAGGGGGCGGAACCGGGGAGCTGTTTTTT. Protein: CASSSTGGGTGELFF.

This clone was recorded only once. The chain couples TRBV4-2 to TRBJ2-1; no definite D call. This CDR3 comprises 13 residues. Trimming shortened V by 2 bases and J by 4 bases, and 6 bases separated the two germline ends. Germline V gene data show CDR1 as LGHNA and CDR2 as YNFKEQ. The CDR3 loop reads CASSQKKYNEQFF. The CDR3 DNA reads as TGTGCCAGCAGCCAAAAAAAATACAATGAGCAGTTCTTC.

CDR3 region: CASSWTGGTDTQYF. The CDR3 DNA reads as TGTGCCAGCAGTTGGACAGGGGGCACAGATACGCAGTATTTT. J is TRBJ2-3 and V is TRBV25-1, with 9 bases fitting TRBD1. The CDR3 is 14 residues long. Unmatched junction bases numbered 1, after V lost 5 bases and J lost 1 base. CDR1 and CDR2 from the germline V gene are MGHDK and SYGVNS.

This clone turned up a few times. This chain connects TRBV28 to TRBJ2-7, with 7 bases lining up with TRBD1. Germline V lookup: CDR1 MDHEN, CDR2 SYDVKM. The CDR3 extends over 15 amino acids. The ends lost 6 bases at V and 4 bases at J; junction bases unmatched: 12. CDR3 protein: CASSPPTGLAYEQYF. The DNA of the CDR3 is TGTGCCAGCAGCCCCCCGACAGGGTTGGCATACGAGCAGTACTTC.

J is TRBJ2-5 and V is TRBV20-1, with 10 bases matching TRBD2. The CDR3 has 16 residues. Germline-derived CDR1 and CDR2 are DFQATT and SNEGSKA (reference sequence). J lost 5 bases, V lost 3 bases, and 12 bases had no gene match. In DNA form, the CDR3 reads TGCAGTGCTAGTCCCCCACCGGGACTAGCGAGGGAGACCCAGTACTTC. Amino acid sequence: CSASPPPGLARETQYF.

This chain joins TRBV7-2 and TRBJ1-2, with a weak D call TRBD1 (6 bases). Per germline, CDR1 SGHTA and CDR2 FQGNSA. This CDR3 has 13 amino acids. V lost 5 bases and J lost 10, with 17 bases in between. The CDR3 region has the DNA TGTGCCAGCAGCCCCGGACAGCACTGGGACTACACCTTC. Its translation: CASSPGQHWDYTF.

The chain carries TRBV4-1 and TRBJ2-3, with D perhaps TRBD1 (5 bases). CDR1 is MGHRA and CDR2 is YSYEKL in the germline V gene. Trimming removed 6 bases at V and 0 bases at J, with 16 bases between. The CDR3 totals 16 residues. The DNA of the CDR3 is TGCGCCAGCAGACGACAGCAGCCCGCCAGCACAGATACGCAGTATTTT. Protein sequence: CASRRQQPASTDTQYF.

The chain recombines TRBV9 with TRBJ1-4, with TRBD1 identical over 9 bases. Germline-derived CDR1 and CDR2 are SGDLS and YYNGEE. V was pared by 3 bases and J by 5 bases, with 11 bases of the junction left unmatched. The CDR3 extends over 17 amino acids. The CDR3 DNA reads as TGTGCCAGCAGCGCGGACAGGGGTGGGGTGTACAATGAAAAACTGTTTTTT. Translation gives CASSADRGGVYNEKLFF.

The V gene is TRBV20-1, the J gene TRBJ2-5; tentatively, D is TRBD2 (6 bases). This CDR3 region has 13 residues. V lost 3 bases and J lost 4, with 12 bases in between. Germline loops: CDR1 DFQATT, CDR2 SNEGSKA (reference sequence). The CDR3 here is CSASEAGRETQYF. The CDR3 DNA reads TGCAGTGCTAGTGAGGCGGGGCGAGAGACCCAGTACTTC.

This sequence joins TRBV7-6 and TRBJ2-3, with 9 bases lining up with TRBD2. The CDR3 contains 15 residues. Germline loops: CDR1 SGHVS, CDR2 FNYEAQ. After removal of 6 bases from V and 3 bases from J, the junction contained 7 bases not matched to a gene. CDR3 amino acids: CASSFSGSGTDTQYF. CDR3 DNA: TGTGCCAGCAGTTTTAGCGGGAGTGGGACAGATACGCAGTATTTT.

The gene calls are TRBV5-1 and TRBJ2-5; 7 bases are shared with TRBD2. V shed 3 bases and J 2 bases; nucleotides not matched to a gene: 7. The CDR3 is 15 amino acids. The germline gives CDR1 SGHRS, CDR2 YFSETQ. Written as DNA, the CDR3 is TGCGCCAGCAGCTCCGGGACTATGGGGCAAGAGACCCAGTACTTC. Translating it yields CASSSGTMGQETQYF.

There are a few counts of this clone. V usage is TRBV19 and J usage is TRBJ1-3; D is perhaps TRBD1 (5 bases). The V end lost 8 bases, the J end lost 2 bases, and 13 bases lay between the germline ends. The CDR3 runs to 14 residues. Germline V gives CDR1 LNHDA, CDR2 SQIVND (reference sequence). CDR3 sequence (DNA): TGTGCCAGTGAGGCGGGCAGGGCTGGAAACACCATATATTTT. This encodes CASEAGRAGNTIYF.

In nucleotides, the CDR3 is TGTGCCAGCAGTGTGGGGGCGGAGACCCAGTACTTC. As protein: CASSVGAETQYF. The chain couples TRBV2 to TRBJ2-5, with D possibly TRBD1 on 6 matching bases. The CDR3 spans 12 residues. Trimming cost V 4 bases and J 5 bases, with 8 bases left between them. Germline V gives CDR1 SNHLY, CDR2 FYNNEI.

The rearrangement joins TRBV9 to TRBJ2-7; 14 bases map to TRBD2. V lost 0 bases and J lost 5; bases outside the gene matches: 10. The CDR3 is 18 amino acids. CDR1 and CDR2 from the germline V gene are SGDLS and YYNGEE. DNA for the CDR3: TGTGCCAGCAGCGTAGGCTTGGGACTAGCGGGAGTGGGCGACGAGCAGTACTTC. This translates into CASSVGLGLAGVGDEQYF.

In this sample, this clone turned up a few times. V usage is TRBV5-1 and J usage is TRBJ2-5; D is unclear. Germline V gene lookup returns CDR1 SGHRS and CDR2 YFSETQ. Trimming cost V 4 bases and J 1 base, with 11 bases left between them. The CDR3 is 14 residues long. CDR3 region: CASSARSLQETQYF. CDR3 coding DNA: TGCGCCAGCAGCGCTAGGAGCCTCCAAGAGACCCAGTACTTC.

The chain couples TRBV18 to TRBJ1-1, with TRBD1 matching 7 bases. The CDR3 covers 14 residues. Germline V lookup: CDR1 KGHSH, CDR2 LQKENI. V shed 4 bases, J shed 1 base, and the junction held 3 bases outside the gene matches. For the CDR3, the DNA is TGTGCCAGCTCACAGGGGACAGCGAACACTGAAGCTTTCTTT. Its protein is CASSQGTANTEAFF.

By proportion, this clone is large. CDR3 loop: CASSYYSGTNYNEQFF. The CDR3 bases are TGTGCCAGCAGTTACTATTCCGGGACTAATTACAATGAGCAGTTCTTC. The chain couples TRBV6-5 to TRBJ2-1; 7 nucleotides match TRBD2. V was clipped by 1 base and J by 4 bases; unmatched bases: 7. The CDR3 totals 16 residues. The germline V gene has CDR1 MNHEY and CDR2 SVGAGI.

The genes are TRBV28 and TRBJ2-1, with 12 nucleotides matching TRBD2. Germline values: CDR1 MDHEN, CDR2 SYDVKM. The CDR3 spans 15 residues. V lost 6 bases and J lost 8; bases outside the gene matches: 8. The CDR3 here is CASRLLAGGHDEQFF. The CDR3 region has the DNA TGTGCCAGCAGGCTACTAGCGGGGGGTCATGATGAGCAGTTCTTC.

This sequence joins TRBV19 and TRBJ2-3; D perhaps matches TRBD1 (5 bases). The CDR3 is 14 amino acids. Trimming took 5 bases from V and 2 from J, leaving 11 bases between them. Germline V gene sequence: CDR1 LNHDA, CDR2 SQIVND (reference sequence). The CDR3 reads CASSQGLFTDTQYF. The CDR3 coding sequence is TGTGCCAGTAGTCAGGGATTATTCACAGATACGCAGTATTTT.

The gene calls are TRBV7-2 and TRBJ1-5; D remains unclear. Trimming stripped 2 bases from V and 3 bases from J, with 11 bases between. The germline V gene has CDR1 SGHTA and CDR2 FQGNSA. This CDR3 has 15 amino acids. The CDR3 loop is CASSLHGSFNQPQHF. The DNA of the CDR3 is TGTGCCAGCAGCTTACACGGCAGTTTCAATCAGCCCCAGCATTTT.

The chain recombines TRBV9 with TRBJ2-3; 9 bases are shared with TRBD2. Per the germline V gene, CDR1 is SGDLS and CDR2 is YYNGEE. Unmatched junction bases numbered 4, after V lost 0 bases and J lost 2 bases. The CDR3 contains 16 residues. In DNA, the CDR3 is TGTGCCAGCAGCGTAGGGCTAGCGGGGCTCACAGATACGCAGTATTTT. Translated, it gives CASSVGLAGLTDTQYF.

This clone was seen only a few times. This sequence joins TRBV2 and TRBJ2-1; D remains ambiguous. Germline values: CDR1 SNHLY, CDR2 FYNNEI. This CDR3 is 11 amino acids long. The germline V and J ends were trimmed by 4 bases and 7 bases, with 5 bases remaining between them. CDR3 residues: CASSALNEQFF. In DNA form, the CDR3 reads TGTGCCAGCAGTGCGCTAAATGAGCAGTTCTTC.

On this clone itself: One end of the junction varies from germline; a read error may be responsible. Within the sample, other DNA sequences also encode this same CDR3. The CDR3 DNA reads as TGTGCCAGCAGCTTAATGGGGACATCTAACTATGGCTACACTTTC. Translated: CASSLMGTSNYGYTF. The chain links TRBV7-9 to TRBJ1-2; TRBD1 is a possible D gene (6 bases). CDR1 SEHNR and CDR2 FQNEAQ come from the germline V gene (reference sequence). This CDR3 contains 15 residues.